This T cell receptor beta chain was identified during a study of blood T cell repertoires in COVID-19. About the research overall: Sites in the United States, Italy and Spain provided acute and convalescent COVID-19 samples. Sources were T cells, B-cell-depleted T cells, or PBMCs; the material itself was cDNA or gDNA.

Measured with immunoSEQ multiplex PCR; TCRdb has only the in-frame clones, and not every one. The sample has around 200,000 clones; roughly 87% are singletons. This receptor was taken from a woman under 30 who had recovered from COVID-19. Sequencing was done on a sample of peripheral blood.

The CDR3 nucleotides are TGTGCCAGCAGTGCAAAATGGGGACAGGCGAACACCGGGGAGCTGTTTTTT. Encoded protein: CASSAKWGQANTGELFF. V usage is TRBV25-1 and J usage is TRBJ2-2, with 8 bases that match TRBD1. CDR1 and CDR2 from the germline V gene are MGHDK and SYGVNS. The CDR3 runs 17 residues. With V trimmed by 4 bases and J by 0 bases, 7 bases remained unmatched.